The 10 T cell receptor beta chains listed next were all sequenced from one sample in a study of blood T cell repertoires in COVID-19. TCRdb keeps only in-frame clones here, not all; method: immunoSEQ multiplex PCR. The sample consists of fewer than 200,000 clones, more than 65% of them appearing once. The sequenced material came from peripheral blood. These receptors were obtained from a man between 65 and 80 years old with active or convalescent COVID-19.

This chain uses TRBV14 with TRBJ1-6; 9 nucleotides line up with TRBD1. This CDR3 region has 16 residues. In germline, CDR1 is SGHDN, CDR2 FVKESK. Trimming cost V 0 bases and J 7 bases; bases outside gene matches: 4. The CDR3 coding sequence is TGTGCCAGCAGCCAAGAGGGGACAGGGTGGAATTCACCCCTCCACTTT. It yields the protein CASSQEGTGWNSPLHF.

The gene calls are TRBV7-9 and TRBJ2-7; TRBD1 matches 8 bases. The CDR3 covers 14 residues. Trimming at V came to 6 bases and at J to 5 bases, leaving 9 bases not matched to a gene. Looked up from germline, CDR1 is SEHNR and CDR2 is FQNEAQ (reference sequence). CDR3 DNA: TGTGCCAGCAGTTGGTGGACAGGGAAGGACGAGCAGTACTTC. As protein: CASSWWTGKDEQYF.

This clone was detected only a few times. In nucleotides, the CDR3 is TGCGCCAGCAGCCCGCAGGGGACTAATGAAAAACTGTTTTTT. This gives the protein CASSPQGTNEKLFF. The rearrangement joins TRBV5-1 to TRBJ1-4; TRBD1 might be the D (6 bases). Germline V gene data show CDR1 as SGHRS and CDR2 as YFSETQ. Trimming stripped 4 bases from V and 2 bases from J, with 9 bases between. The CDR3 loop spans 14 amino acids.

The genes are TRBV10-2 and TRBJ1-1; 8 positions match TRBD1. The trim removed 5 bases at V and 5 bases at J, leaving 1 base unmatched. From germline, CDR1 is WSHSY and CDR2 SAAADI. The CDR3 length is 12 residues. The CDR3 spells CASSHRGTEAFF. In DNA form, the CDR3 reads TGCGCCAGCAGTCACAGGGGGACTGAAGCTTTCTTT.

V usage is TRBV6-6 and J usage is TRBJ2-1; 10 positions agree with TRBD2. CDR3 length equals 14 residues. The V gene end was trimmed by 3 bases and the J gene end by 8 bases; junction bases not matched to a gene: 4. CDR1 and CDR2 from the germline V gene are MNHNY and SVGAGI (reference sequence). The CDR3 loop is CASSYRLAGDEQFF. In DNA, the CDR3 is TGTGCCAGCAGTTATCGACTAGCGGGCGATGAGCAGTTCTTC.

This clone has just a few counts. This chain links TRBV7-6 with TRBJ1-2, with D perhaps TRBD1 (6 bases). The V end lost 0 bases, the J end lost 6 bases, and 8 bases lay between the germline ends. The V gene's germline CDR1 is SGHVS and CDR2 FNYEAQ. The CDR3 is 13 residues long. The CDR3: CASSLANRDGYTF. In nucleotides, the CDR3 is TGTGCCAGCAGCTTAGCCAACAGGGATGGCTACACCTTC. The full variable domain, completed using reference TRBV7-6 and TRBJ1-2, is GAGVSQSPRYKVTKRGQDVALRCDPISGHVSLYWYRQALGQGPEFLTYFNYEAQQDKSGLPNDRFSAERPEGSISTLTIQRTEQRDSAMYRCASSLANRDGYTFGSGTRLTVV.

The rearrangement joins TRBV4-3 to TRBJ1-4; D not certain. Germline CDR1 reads LGHNA; CDR2 reads YSLEER. V was shortened by 1 base and J by 3 bases, with 9 bases between the two germline ends. The CDR3 is made up of 15 amino acids. The CDR3 sequence is CASSQAHQSNEKLFF. The CDR3 bases are TGCGCCAGCAGCCAAGCACACCAGTCTAATGAAAAACTGTTTTTT.

The chain uses TRBV6-1 and TRBJ2-7; D remains unclear. The CDR3 is 16 residues long. V was shortened by 2 bases and J by 4 bases, with 18 bases between the two germline ends. Germline V CDR1 and CDR2: MNHNS, SASEGT. The CDR3 spells CASSESGWRESYEQYF. Here the CDR3 DNA reads TGTGCCAGCAGTGAATCGGGTTGGCGAGAATCTTACGAGCAGTACTTC.

The chain recombines TRBV5-6 with TRBJ1-2, with 8 bases fitting TRBD1. The ends lost 4 bases at V and 4 bases at J; junction bases unmatched: 9. The CDR3 contains 15 residues. Germline CDR1 reads SGHDT; CDR2 reads YYEEEE. CDR3 in amino acids: CASSLRTGIGYGYTF. The CDR3 DNA follows: TGTGCCAGCAGCCTACGGACAGGGATTGGCTATGGCTACACCTTC. Full variable domain (outside the CDR3, taken from reference TRBV5-6 and TRBJ1-2): DAGVTQSPTHLIKTRGQQVTLRCSPKSGHDTVSWYQQALGQGPQFIFQYYEEEERQRGNFPDRFSGHQFPNYSSELNVNALLLGDSALYLCASSLRTGIGYGYTFGSGTRLTVV.

In this sample, this clone turned up once. CDR3 sequence (DNA): TGCGCCAGCAGCCAAGAAGGTCCGGGACTCTCTAGGACCCTCCACTTT. This codes for CASSQEGPGLSRTLHF. The V call is TRBV4-3, the J call TRBJ1-6, with a tentative D call TRBD1 (5 bases). V gave up 0 bases and J gave up 14 bases, with 20 bases separating them. The germline gives CDR1 LGHNA, CDR2 YSLEER. The CDR3 contains 16 residues.